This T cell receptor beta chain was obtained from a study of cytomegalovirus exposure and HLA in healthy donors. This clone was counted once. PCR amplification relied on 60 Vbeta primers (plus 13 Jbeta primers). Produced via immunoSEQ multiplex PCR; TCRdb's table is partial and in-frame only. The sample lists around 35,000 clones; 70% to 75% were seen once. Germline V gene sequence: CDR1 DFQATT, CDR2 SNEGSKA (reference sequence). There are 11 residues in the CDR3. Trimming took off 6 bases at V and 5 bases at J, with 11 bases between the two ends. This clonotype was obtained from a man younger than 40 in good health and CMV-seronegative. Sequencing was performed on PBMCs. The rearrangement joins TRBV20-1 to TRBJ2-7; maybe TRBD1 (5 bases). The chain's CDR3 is CSAVRQNEQYF. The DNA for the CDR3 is TGCAGTGCGGTTAGACAGAACGAGCAGTACTTC.